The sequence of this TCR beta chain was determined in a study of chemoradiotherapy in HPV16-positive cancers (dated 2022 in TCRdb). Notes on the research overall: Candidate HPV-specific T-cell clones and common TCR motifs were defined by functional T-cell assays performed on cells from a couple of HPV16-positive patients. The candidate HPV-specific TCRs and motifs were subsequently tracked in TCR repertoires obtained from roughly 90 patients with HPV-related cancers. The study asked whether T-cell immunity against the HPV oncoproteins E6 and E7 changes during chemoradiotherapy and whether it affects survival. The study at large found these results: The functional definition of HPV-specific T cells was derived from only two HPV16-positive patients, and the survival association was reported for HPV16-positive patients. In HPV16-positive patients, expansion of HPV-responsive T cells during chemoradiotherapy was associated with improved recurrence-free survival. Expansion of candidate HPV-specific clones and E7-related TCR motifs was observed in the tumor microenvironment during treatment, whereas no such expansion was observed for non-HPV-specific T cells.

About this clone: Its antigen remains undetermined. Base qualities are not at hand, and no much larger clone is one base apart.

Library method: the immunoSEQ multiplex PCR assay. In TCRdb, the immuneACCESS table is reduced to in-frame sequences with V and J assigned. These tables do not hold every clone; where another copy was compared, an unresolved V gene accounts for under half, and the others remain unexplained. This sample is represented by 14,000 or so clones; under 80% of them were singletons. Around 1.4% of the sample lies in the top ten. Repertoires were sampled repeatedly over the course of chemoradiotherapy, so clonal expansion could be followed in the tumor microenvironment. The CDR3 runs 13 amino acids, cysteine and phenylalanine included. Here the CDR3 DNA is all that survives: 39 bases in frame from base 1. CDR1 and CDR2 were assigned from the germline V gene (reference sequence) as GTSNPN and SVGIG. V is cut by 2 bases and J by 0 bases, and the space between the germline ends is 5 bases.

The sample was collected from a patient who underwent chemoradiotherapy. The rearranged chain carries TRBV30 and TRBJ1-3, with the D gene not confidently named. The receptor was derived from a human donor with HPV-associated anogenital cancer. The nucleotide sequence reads TGTGCCTGGAGTCTCAGCTCTGGAAACACCATATATTTT. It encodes CAWSLSSGNTIYF.